This TCR beta chain is drawn from a study of CD8+ T cells in alopecia areata. Study observations and caveats: Scalp clonality and expanded CD8+ clones among the top 100 showed significant decreases with tofacitinib. In blood and scalp, many expanded lesional clones persisted during tofacitinib. More clonal than normal scalp was lesional scalp, particularly alopecia totalis/universalis.

As the sequencing template, cDNA was produced by extracting RNA and reverse transcribing it. TCRdb's copy holds only in-frame clones and misses some; the assay was immunoSEQ multiplex PCR. Among 200,000 to 250,000 clones listed, approximately 70% were seen once. The germline V and J ends were trimmed by 4 bases and 4 bases, with 5 bases remaining between them. Germline lookup yields CDR1 SQVTM and CDR2 ANQGSEA. This CDR3 contains 11 residues. The treatment denotes: oral pan-JAK inhibitor, 5-10 mg twice daily. As part of sample collection, lesional scalp punch biopsies and peripheral blood were taken from alopecia areata patients. This clone has just one count. Its antigen is still unknown. This same CDR3 is encoded by further DNA sequences in the sample.

The clonotype was recovered from a human donor with alopecia areata. Specimen: CD4+ T cells sorted from blood, collected around week 44, from a patient treated with tofacitinib. V and J are TRBV29-1 and TRBJ2-1, with D unclear. In DNA, the CDR3 is TGCAGCGTTGGAGAATACAATGAGCAGTTCTTC. This codes for CSVGEYNEQFF.